The next 13 T cell receptor beta chains were all read from a single sample in a study of identical twins. From the 5' RACE reads, TCRdb called clonotypes with MiXCR, one entry per CDR3 protein. The table shows 1.5 million to 2 million distinct CDR3 sequences, with 32% occurring only once. Sequencing was done on a sample of cord blood. The receptor set was obtained from a newborn girl in good health.

Remarks on this clonotype: Sequence at one end of the junction differs from germline and may be a read error. The chain is built from TRBV13 and TRBJ2-1; D remains ambiguous. Germline V gives CDR1 PRHDT, CDR2 FYEKMQ (reference sequence). The CDR3 runs to 13 residues. This CDR3 is CASSLAPSNEPFF. CDR3 nucleotides: TGTGCCAGCAGCTTAGCGCCTTCCAATGAGCCGTTCTTC. The whole variable domain, remainder taken from reference TRBV13 and TRBJ2-1, is AAGVIQSPRHLIKEKRETATLKCYPIPRHDTVYWYQQGPGQDPQFLISFYEKMQSDKGSIPDRFSAQQFSDYHSELNMSSLELGDSALYFCASSLAPSNEPFFGPGTRLTVL.

The chain employs TRBV7-9 and TRBJ2-3; unclear D gene. Between the trimmed V and J ends, which lost 5 bases and 5 bases, there was a span of 17 bases. The CDR3 has 15 amino acids. Germline CDR1 SEHNR, CDR2 FQNEAQ (reference sequence). The CDR3 DNA follows: TGTGCCAGCAGCCCAAATGACGTCTGGGGAGATACGCAGTATTTT. As protein: CASSPNDVWGDTQYF.

This clonotype was observed a few times. The chain is built from TRBV19 and TRBJ2-4; TRBD2 matches 8 bases. Germline V gene sequence: CDR1 LNHDA, CDR2 SQIVND (reference sequence). With 2 bases clipped from V and 7 bases from J, the junction kept 7 bases outside the gene matches. The CDR3 has 15 amino acids. The CDR3 here is CASSISGTRGNIQYF. DNA of the CDR3: TGTGCCAGTAGTATATCGGGGACTAGGGGGAACATTCAGTACTTC.

This clonotype was seen at least ten times. This chain connects TRBV5-6 to TRBJ2-3; the D is unclear. Per germline, CDR1 SGHDT and CDR2 YYEEEE. This CDR3 comprises 13 residues. V was pared by 2 bases and J by 3 bases, with 7 bases between. In DNA form, the CDR3 reads TGTGCCAGCAGCTTCCCTCGGACAGATACGCAGTATTTT. It translates to CASSFPRTDTQYF.

The V gene is TRBV6-1, the J gene TRBJ1-2, with D uncertain. This CDR3 has 16 amino acids. Germline CDR1 reads MNHNS; CDR2 reads SASEGT. Trimming took off 6 bases at V and 5 bases at J, with 22 bases between the two ends. The CDR3 DNA sequence: TGTGCCAGCAGAGACCCGCTTAGTGGGTTTAAGTATGGCTACACCTTC. This codes for CASRDPLSGFKYGYTF.

The genes are TRBV6-5 and TRBJ2-1; 8 positions match TRBD1. Germline-derived CDR1 and CDR2 are MNHEY and SVGAGI. The junction had 10 bases not matched to a gene; V was cut back by 5 bases and J by 7 bases. The CDR3 is 15 amino acids. The CDR3 DNA is TGTGCCAGCAGTCGTAGGACAGGGACGGGGAATGAGCAGTTCTTC. Protein: CASSRRTGTGNEQFF.

This chain joins TRBV18 and TRBJ2-3; the match to TRBD2 covers 14 bases. Unmatched junction bases numbered 8, after V lost 5 bases and J lost 4 bases. CDR3 length equals 17 residues. Germline CDR1 reads KGHSH; CDR2 reads LQKENI. The CDR3 DNA reads TGTGCCAGCTCATCGACACGGGGACTAGCGGGGGCAGATACGCAGTATTTT. Residues: CASSSTRGLAGADTQYF. Full variable domain (remainder filled in from reference TRBV18 and TRBJ2-3): NAGVMQNPRHLVRRRGQEARLRCSPMKGHSHVYWYRQLPEEGLKFMVYLQKENIIDESGMPKERFSAEFPKEGPSILRIQQVVRGDSAAYFCASSSTRGLAGADTQYFGPGTRLTVL.

This clonotype was detected a few times. The chain uses TRBV29-1 and TRBJ2-6; 8 bases match TRBD1. V lost 1 base to trimming and J lost 1 base; unmatched junction nucleotides: 6. The CDR3 covers 17 residues. The germline gives CDR1 SQVTM, CDR2 ANQGSEA. CDR3 sequence: CSVEAPRQGSGANVLTF. DNA of the CDR3: TGCAGCGTTGAAGCCCCGAGACAGGGGTCTGGGGCCAACGTCCTGACTTTC. Full variable domain (remainder filled in from reference TRBV29-1 and TRBJ2-6): SAVISQKPSRDICQRGTSLTIQCQVDSQVTMMFWYRQQPGQSLTLIATANQGSEATYESGFVIDKFPISRPNLTFSTLTVSNMSPEDSSIYLCSVEAPRQGSGANVLTFGAGSRLTVL.

This clonotype occurred a few times. The genes are TRBV12-3 or TRBV12-4 and TRBJ2-1; D is uncertain. Between the trimmed V and J ends, which lost 6 bases and 6 bases, there was a span of 15 bases. The CDR3 covers 14 residues. The CDR3, as DNA: TGTGCCAGCAGCCCTAGTCGACGAAGCAATGAGCAGTTCTTC. Protein sequence: CASSPSRRSNEQFF.

This clonotype was picked up a small number of times. The V and J genes are TRBV28 and TRBJ1-1; D perhaps matches TRBD1 (6 bases). Between the trimmed V and J ends, which lost 11 bases and 6 bases, there was a span of 19 bases. Germline V CDR1 and CDR2: MDHEN, SYDVKM. CDR3 length: 13 residues. CDR3 amino acids: CAATGRSDAEAFF. Here the CDR3 DNA reads TGTGCCGCTACAGGGAGGTCGGACGCTGAAGCTTTCTTT. Full variable domain (outside the CDR3, taken from reference TRBV28 and TRBJ1-1): DVKVTQSSRYLVKRTGEKVFLECVQDMDHENMFWYRQDPGLGLRLIYFSYDVKMKEKGDIPEGYSVSREKKERFSLILESASTNQTSMYLCAATGRSDAEAFFGQGTRLTVV.

The chain carries TRBV7-2 and TRBJ1-5; 8 bases fit TRBD1. The junction had 8 bases not matched to a gene; V was cut back by 1 base and J by 6 bases. CDR1 and CDR2 from the germline V gene are SGHTA and FQGNSA. The CDR3 sequence is 16 residues long. CDR3 loop: CASSLVPGTGSQPQHF. The CDR3 nucleotides are TGTGCCAGCAGCTTAGTCCCGGGGACAGGCAGTCAGCCCCAGCATTTT.

In this sample, this clonotype turned up a few times. The chain is built from TRBV7-2 and TRBJ2-3; D may be TRBD2 (7 bases). The CDR3 is 15 residues long. Trimming took 2 bases from V and 5 from J, leaving 14 bases between them. Germline assignment: CDR1 SGHTA and CDR2 FQGNSA. CDR3 amino acids: CASSLRGGPGDTQYF. The CDR3, as DNA: TGTGCCAGCAGCTTAAGGGGGGGGCCAGGAGATACGCAGTATTTT.

This chain uses TRBV20-1 with TRBJ2-5, with unresolved D. With 4 bases removed from V and 3 bases from J, the gap between germline ends came to 12 bases. Germline values: CDR1 DFQATT, CDR2 SNEGSKA (reference sequence). The length of the CDR3 is 13 residues. For the CDR3, the DNA is TGCAGTGCTATCTCTCCACAAAAAGAGACCCAGTACTTC. Protein: CSAISPQKETQYF.